Here is one TCR beta chain with its context. Its antigen is as yet unknown. Sequenced by immunoSEQ multiplex PCR; TCRdb stores in-frame clones only, minus some. The repertoire holds fewer than 150,000 clones, with about 88% as singletons. The entry originates in a study of T cell responses to AZD1222 COVID-19 vaccine. About the study: Second-dose schedules of about 4 or about 12 weeks were combined. General observations from the study: Donors, mostly white British, included more females; clonal diversity was possibly underestimated.

This CDR3 spans 12 amino acids. V was shortened by 4 bases and J by 2 bases, with 7 bases between the two germline ends. Germline CDR1 reads SQVTM; CDR2 reads ANQGSEA. This TCR was sampled from an adult in good health. The V and J genes are TRBV29-1 and TRBJ2-3; D is unresolved. The source material was peripheral blood, sampled on day 0 of AZD1222 vaccination. CDR3 DNA: TGCAGCGTTGGGGCCCACACAGATACGCAGTATTTT. Protein product: CSVGAHTDTQYF.